The 14 T cell receptor beta chains below all came from one sample that was sequenced in a study of blood T cell repertoires in COVID-19. Data came from immunoSEQ multiplex PCR; TCRdb stores just in-frame clones and leaves some out. The sample lists roughly 200,000 clones, about 84% occurring once. The sample taken for sequencing was peripheral blood. These receptors originate from a woman over 75 with COVID-19, enrolled during active disease.

This chain connects TRBV7-2 to TRBJ1-5; possible D gene TRBD1, 6 bases. The CDR3 covers 14 residues. Germline values: CDR1 SGHTA, CDR2 FQGNSA. V lost 1 base to trimming and J lost 15 bases, with 19 bases between them. CDR3 residues: CASSLDTGIVLRHF. The CDR3 region has the DNA TGTGCCAGCAGCTTAGATACAGGGATAGTACTAAGGCATTTT.

This chain uses TRBV11-3 with TRBJ2-1, with D perhaps matching TRBD1 (6 bases). The CDR3 runs 15 residues. CDR1 is SGHNT, CDR2 YENEEA, per germline. The V end was cut by 5 bases, the J end by 5 bases, with 16 bases between. CDR3: CASSPGAGVNNEQFF. The CDR3 DNA reads as TGTGCCAGCAGCCCCGGGGCAGGGGTAAACAATGAGCAGTTCTTC.

As concerns this clone: At one of its ends the junction is not consistent with the germline gene, which may arise from a read error. V usage is TRBV7-8 and J usage is TRBJ1-1; TRBD1 might be the D (5 bases). The length of the CDR3 is 16 residues. The germline gives CDR1 SGHVS, CDR2 FQNEAQ. The chain's CDR3 is CASSLNRQISNAEAFF. CDR3 nucleotide sequence: TGTGCCAGCAGCTTAAACCGACAGATTTCGAACGCTGAAGCTTTCTTT. Full variable domain (missing parts from reference TRBV7-8 and TRBJ1-1): GAGVSQSPRYKVAKRGQDVALRCDPISGHVSLFWYQQALGQGPEFLTYFQNEAQLDKSGLPSDRFFAERPEGSVSTLKIQRTQQEDSAVYLCASSLNRQISNAEAFFGQGTRLTVV.

The rearrangement joins TRBV29-1 to TRBJ2-3; tentative D call: TRBD1 (5 bases). Between the trimmed V and J ends, which lost 7 bases and 0 bases, there was a span of 17 bases. Germline lookup yields CDR1 SQVTM and CDR2 ANQGSEA. CDR3 size: 15 residues. CDR3 in amino acids: CSARRGTSSTDTQYF. The CDR3 region has the DNA TGCAGCGCCAGAAGGGGAACATCTAGCACAGATACGCAGTATTTT.

The V and J genes are TRBV7-8 and TRBJ1-1; D remains unclear. CDR1 and CDR2 (germline): SGHVS, FQNEAQ. Trimming pared 1 base from V and 5 bases from J, leaving 17 bases between. The CDR3 has 16 amino acids. CDR3 sequence: CASSLGYLEGGTEAFF. In DNA, the CDR3 is TGTGCCAGCAGCTTAGGTTATTTGGAGGGAGGGACTGAAGCTTTCTTT.

This chain connects TRBV18 to TRBJ1-5; 8 bases match TRBD1. Germline-derived CDR1 and CDR2 are KGHSH and LQKENI. This CDR3 has 19 residues. The V and J ends lost 0 bases and 0 bases, in that order; junction bases with no gene match: 10. CDR3 amino acids: CASSPPPLDRGYSNQPQHF. The CDR3 DNA reads TGTGCCAGCTCACCACCCCCCCTCGACAGGGGATATAGCAATCAGCCCCAGCATTTT.

This chain uses TRBV9 with TRBJ1-4; 7 bases fit TRBD1. V was pared by 2 bases and J by 2 bases, with 6 bases of the junction left unmatched. The CDR3 consists of 16 residues. Germline V gives CDR1 SGDLS, CDR2 YYNGEE. The CDR3 protein is CASSVRPTGTNEKLFF. The DNA of the CDR3 is TGTGCCAGCAGCGTCCGTCCGACAGGGACTAATGAAAAACTGTTTTTT.

The table lists this clone with a count of one. The rearrangement joins TRBV18 to TRBJ2-7; the D gene is possibly TRBD2 (5 bases). CDR1 is KGHSH and CDR2 is LQKENI in the germline V gene. The V gene lost 3 bases and the J gene lost 1 base, with 7 bases spanning the gap. CDR3 length equals 13 residues. As DNA, the CDR3 is TGTGCCAGCTCACCGGGGAGATCCTACGAGCAGTACTTC. Amino acids: CASSPGRSYEQYF.

The V and J genes are TRBV7-9 and TRBJ2-7, with 9 bases aligning to TRBD2. The germline gives CDR1 SEHNR, CDR2 FQNEAQ (reference sequence). The CDR3 consists of 14 residues. J gave up 5 bases and V 1 base, and 3 bases lay outside the gene matches. For the CDR3, the DNA is TGTGCCAGCAGCTTAGGGGTAGCGGGGGACGAGCAGTACTTC. Its translation: CASSLGVAGDEQYF.

This clone turned up a few times. V and J are TRBV5-1 and TRBJ2-1, with 7 bases fitting TRBD2. CDR1 is SGHRS, CDR2 YFSETQ, per germline. CDR3 length: 16 amino acids. The V and J ends lost 0 bases and 4 bases, in that order; junction bases with no gene match: 7. DNA of the CDR3: TGCGCCAGCAGCTTGGGTGAGGGACTATATTACAATGAGCAGTTCTTC. It is translated as CASSLGEGLYYNEQFF.

The chain has TRBV10-3 and TRBJ1-6; tentatively, D is TRBD1 (6 bases). V gave up 6 bases and J gave up 6 bases, with 12 bases separating them. This CDR3 is built from 14 residues. Germline loops: CDR1 ENHRY, CDR2 SYGVKD. This chain's CDR3 is CAIRGDTSNSPLHF. The CDR3 DNA is TGTGCCATCAGAGGGGACACCTCTAATTCACCCCTCCACTTT.

This chain's CDR3 is CASSLYNSPLHF. In DNA form, the CDR3 reads TGTGCCAGCAGCCTATATAATTCACCCCTCCACTTT. The chain recombines TRBV7-8 with TRBJ1-6, with D unclear. V dropped 5 bases and J dropped 4 bases, with 3 bases sitting between them. CDR3 size: 12 residues. Germline CDR1 SGHVS, CDR2 FQNEAQ.

This chain connects TRBV6-5 to TRBJ1-1; 8 bases are a match to TRBD1. The germline gives CDR1 MNHEY, CDR2 SVGAGI. The CDR3 is 13 residues long. Trimming removed 8 bases from V and 6 bases from J; junction bases left unmatched: 8. This chain's CDR3 is CASGQGALAEAFF. CDR3 coding DNA: TGTGCCAGCGGGCAGGGGGCGCTGGCTGAAGCTTTCTTT.

This chain joins TRBV3-1 (or the pseudogene TRBV3-2) and TRBJ1-1, with no clear D. Trimming stripped 1 base from V and 2 bases from J, with 5 bases between. CDR3 length: 13 amino acids. Germline CDR1 is LGHDT and CDR2 is YNNKEL (reference sequence). In DNA, the CDR3 is TGTGCCAGCAGCCAAGGTCCAAACACTGAAGCTTTCTTT. It specifies CASSQGPNTEAFF.